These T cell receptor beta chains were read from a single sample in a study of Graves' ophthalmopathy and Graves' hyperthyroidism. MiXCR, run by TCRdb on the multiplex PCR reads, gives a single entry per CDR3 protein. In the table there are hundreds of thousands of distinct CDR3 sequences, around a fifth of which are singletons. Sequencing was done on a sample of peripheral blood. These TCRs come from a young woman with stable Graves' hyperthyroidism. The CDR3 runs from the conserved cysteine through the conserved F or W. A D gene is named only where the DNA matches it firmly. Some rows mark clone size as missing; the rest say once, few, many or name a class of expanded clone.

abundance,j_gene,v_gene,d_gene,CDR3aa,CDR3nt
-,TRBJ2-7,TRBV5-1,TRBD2,CASSPGLAESHEQYF,TGCGCCAGCAGCCCTGGACTAGCGGAATCCCACGAGCAGTACTTC
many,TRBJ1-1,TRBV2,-,CASSVEANTEAFF,TGTGCCAGCAGTGTGGAGGCGAACACTGAAGCTTTCTTT
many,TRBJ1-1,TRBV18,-,CASSPVDGVNTEAFF,TGTGCCAGCTCACCGGTTGACGGTGTGAACACTGAAGCTTTCTTT
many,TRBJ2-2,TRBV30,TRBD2,CAWSLLAGDHGELFF,TGTGCCTGGAGTCTCCTAGCGGGAGATCACGGGGAGCTGTTTTTT
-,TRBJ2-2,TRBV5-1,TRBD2,CASSWTGTSVSGGTGELLF,TGCGCCAGCAGCTGGACCGGGACTAGCGTCTCGGGGGGCACCGGGGAGCTGTTGTTT
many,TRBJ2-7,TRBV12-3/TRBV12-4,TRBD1,CASRAAGQGAYEQYF,TGTGCCAGCAGAGCCGCCGGACAGGGGGCCTACGAGCAGTACTTC
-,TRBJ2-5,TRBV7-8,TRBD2,CASSKSERGGQETQYF,TGTGCCAGCAGCAAAAGCGAGCGGGGGGGCCAGGAGACCCAGTACTTC
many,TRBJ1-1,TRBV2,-,CASSDDSTEAFF,TGTGCCAGCAGCGACGACAGCACTGAAGCTTTCTTT
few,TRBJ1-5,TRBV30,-,CAWSVQGGSPQHF,TGTGCCTGGAGTGTACAAGGGGGATCACCCCAGCATTTT
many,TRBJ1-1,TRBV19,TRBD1,CASSPGQVYEAEAFF,TGTGCCAGTAGCCCTGGACAGGTATACGAGGCTGAAGCTTTCTTT
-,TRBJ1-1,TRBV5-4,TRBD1,CASSLKGASEAFF,TGTGCCAGCAGCTTGAAGGGGGCCTCCGAAGCTTTCTTT
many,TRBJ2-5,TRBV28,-,CASSSVQVTQETQYF,TGTGCCAGCAGTTCCGTACAGGTAACACAAGAGACCCAGTACTTC
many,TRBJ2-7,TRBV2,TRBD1,CASSVGTGRVEQYF,TGTGCCAGCAGTGTTGGGACAGGGCGGGTCGAGCAGTACTTC
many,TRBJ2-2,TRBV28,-,CASSWRGTNTGELFF,TGTGCCAGCAGTTGGCGGGGTACGAACACCGGGGAGCTGTTTTTT